This T cell receptor beta chain comes out of a study of CD8 T cells in Susac syndrome. As for the study in general: At blood draw, Susac syndrome patients were therapy-naive, on corticosteroids, or on intravenous immunoglobulin alone. Study-wide results and limits: Among people with Susac, CD8+ clonal expansion was greatest in TEMRA cells and active patients.

RNA, at about 0.5 to 1 ug, was reverse transcribed with random hexamers. Amplification of TCR beta CDR3 by immunoSEQ multiplex PCR spanned 54 Vbeta and 13 Jbeta. Each CDR3 protein is one row after TCRdb ran MiXCR on the immunoSEQ multiplex PCR reads. The data contain 75,000 to 95,000 distinct CDR3 sequences, 85% to 95% of them singletons. Concerning this clonotype itself: Its cognate antigen is unknown.

The CDR3 is 15 amino acids. The germline V gene encodes CDR1 SGHVS and CDR2 FQNEAQ. The ends were cut back, 1 base at V and 1 base at J, with 9 bases in the middle. Material: CD8+ T cells from PBMCs. The clonotype originates from a human donor with Susac syndrome. This sequence joins TRBV7-8 and TRBJ2-3, with D possibly being TRBD1 (5 bases). CDR3 region: CASSLVVRGTDTQYF. DNA of the CDR3: TGTGCCAGCAGCTTAGTGGTCAGGGGCACAGATACGCAGTATTTT.